This T cell receptor beta chain was observed in a study of control samples from healthy donors and cancer patients. Some clones are missing from TCRdb's copy, which holds only in-frame ones; the method was immunoSEQ multiplex PCR. The sample records roughly 120,000 clones, over 75% being singletons. Trimming cost V 2 bases and J 2 bases, with 7 bases left between them. The CDR3 has 13 residues. Germline V lookup: CDR1 MNHNY, CDR2 SVGAGI (reference sequence). Sequenced input: PBMCs. This chain joins TRBV6-6 and TRBJ2-7; D remains unclear. The sequence came from a woman between 55 and 75 years old with lung cancer. CDR3 sequence reads: CASSYGRPYEQYF. The DNA for the CDR3 is TGTGCCAGCAGTTACGGCAGGCCCTACGAGCAGTACTTC.